These 9 T cell receptor beta chains originate from one sample sequenced in a study of beta chain features in type 1 diabetes. Isolated RNA was reverse transcribed in full, so expressed TCRB transcripts were sequenced. Clones were read by immunoSEQ multiplex PCR, and TCRdb kept only the in-frame ones, dropping some. This repertoire shows about 320,000 clones, 14% found once; its top ten account for around 7%. The sequencing input was central memory CD4+ T cells from blood. The receptors here all came from a man in his thirties or forties in good health.

The V call is TRBV5-1, the J call TRBJ1-4; D unclear. This CDR3 is built from 14 residues. The V end lost 4 bases, the J end lost 4 bases, and 11 bases lay between the germline ends. The germline V gene has CDR1 SGHRS and CDR2 YFSETQ. The CDR3 bases are TGCGCCAGCAGCATGATAGCCCTTAATGAAAAACTGTTTTTT. This translates into CASSMIALNEKLFF.

The sample holds many counts of this clone. The chain combines TRBV29-1 with TRBJ2-1; possible D gene TRBD2, 5 bases. Germline V gene data show CDR1 as SQVTM and CDR2 as ANQGSEA. This CDR3 is 16 amino acids long. The V end was cut by 5 bases, the J end by 0 bases, with 17 bases between. The CDR3 nucleotides are TGCAGCGTTAGCCGAGCGACTGGGAGCTCCTACAATGAGCAGTTCTTC. Translation: CSVSRATGSSYNEQFF.

This sequence joins TRBV4-3 and TRBJ2-7, with TRBD1 as a possible D gene (5 bases). Trimming removed 4 bases from V and 2 bases from J, with 12 bases in between. CDR3 length equals 14 residues. Germline V gives CDR1 LGHNA, CDR2 YSLEER. The CDR3 region is CASSPAQDTYEQYF. Here the CDR3 DNA reads TGCGCCAGCAGCCCCGCCCAGGACACCTACGAGCAGTACTTC.

The CDR3 bases are TGTGCCAGCAGCCTACAGGGGAATAGCAATCAGCCCCAGCATTTT. It is translated as CASSLQGNSNQPQHF. The chain is built from TRBV7-2 and TRBJ1-5, with 7 bases fitting TRBD1. From germline, CDR1 is SGHTA and CDR2 FQGNSA. V shed 5 bases, J shed 0 bases, and the junction held 4 bases outside the gene matches. This CDR3 has 15 residues.

V usage is TRBV5-1 and J usage is TRBJ1-2; TRBD1 might be the D (6 bases). Germline V gives CDR1 SGHRS, CDR2 YFSETQ. CDR3 length equals 14 residues. V shed 0 bases and J shed 8 bases, with 14 bases lying between them. The CDR3 bases are TGCGCCAGCAGCTTGGAGCCCACAGGGTTCGGCTACACCTTC. Translating it yields CASSLEPTGFGYTF.

This clone came up a few times. The rearrangement uses TRBV19 and TRBJ2-5, with 12 nucleotides matching TRBD2. The germline gives CDR1 LNHDA, CDR2 SQIVND (reference sequence). This CDR3 spans 15 amino acids. After removal of 1 base from V and 4 bases from J, the junction contained 1 base not matched to a gene. Here the CDR3 DNA reads TGTGCCAGTAGTATAGCGGGACTAGCGGGAGAGACCCAGTACTTC. Its protein product is CASSIAGLAGETQYF.

The genes are TRBV20-1 and TRBJ2-7, with 8 positions matching TRBD1. Germline V gene sequence: CDR1 DFQATT, CDR2 SNEGSKA (reference sequence). The CDR3 spans 11 residues. Trimming cost V 7 bases and J 3 bases; bases outside gene matches: 2. The CDR3 loop is CSGGQGYEQYF. The CDR3 region has the DNA TGCAGTGGAGGACAGGGCTACGAGCAGTACTTC.

This chain joins TRBV6-5 and TRBJ2-7; D gene unclear. The ends were cut back, 7 bases at V and 5 bases at J, with 15 bases in the middle. CDR3 length: 13 residues. CDR1 MNHEY and CDR2 SVGAGI come from the germline V gene. Here the CDR3 reads CASKGVGVHEQYF. CDR3 in DNA: TGTGCCAGCAAGGGTGTTGGGGTCCACGAGCAGTACTTC.

This clone appeared a few times. The chain is built from TRBV11-2 and TRBJ2-1, with D unresolved. V lost 8 bases and J 8 bases, leaving 10 bases between the germline ends. This CDR3 has 11 amino acids. Germline assignment: CDR1 SGHAT and CDR2 FQNNGV. In nucleotides, the CDR3 is TGTGCCAGCTCCAGTCGCGATGAGCAGTTCTTC. Translating gives CASSSRDEQFF.